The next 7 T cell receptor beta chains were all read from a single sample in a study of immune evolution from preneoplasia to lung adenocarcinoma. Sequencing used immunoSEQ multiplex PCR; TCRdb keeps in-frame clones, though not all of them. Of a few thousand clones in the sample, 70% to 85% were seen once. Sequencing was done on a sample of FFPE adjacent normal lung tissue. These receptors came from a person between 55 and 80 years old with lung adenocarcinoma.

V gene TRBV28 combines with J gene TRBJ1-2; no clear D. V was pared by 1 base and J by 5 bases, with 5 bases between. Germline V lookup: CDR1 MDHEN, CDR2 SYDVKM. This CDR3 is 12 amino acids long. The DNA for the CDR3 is TGTGCCAGCAGTTTATTGGGGTATGGCTACACCTTC. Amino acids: CASSLLGYGYTF.

In DNA form, the CDR3 reads TGTGCCAGCAGAAACACAGGGGGCGCGAACTATGGCTACACCTTC. It encodes CASRNTGGANYGYTF. This chain links TRBV28 with TRBJ1-2; TRBD1 matches at 9 bases. V trimming: 6 bases; J trimming: 2 bases; junction bases outside the gene matches: 7. The germline gives CDR1 MDHEN, CDR2 SYDVKM. The CDR3 totals 15 residues.

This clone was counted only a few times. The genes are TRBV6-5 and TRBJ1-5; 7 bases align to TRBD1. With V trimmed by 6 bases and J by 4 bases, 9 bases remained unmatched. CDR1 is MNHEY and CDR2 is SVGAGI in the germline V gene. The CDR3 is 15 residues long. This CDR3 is CASRAAGTENQPQHF. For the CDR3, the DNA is TGTGCCAGCAGGGCCGCCGGGACAGAAAATCAGCCCCAGCATTTT.

In nucleotides, the CDR3 is TGTGCCAGCAATCCATCTGGCGGGGGCGACGAGCAGTACTTC. Protein product: CASNPSGGGDEQYF. The V call is TRBV11-2, the J call TRBJ2-7; D might be TRBD2 (7 bases). V lost 7 bases, J lost 5 bases, and 18 bases lay in between. CDR3 length equals 14 residues. The V gene's germline CDR1 is SGHAT and CDR2 FQNNGV.

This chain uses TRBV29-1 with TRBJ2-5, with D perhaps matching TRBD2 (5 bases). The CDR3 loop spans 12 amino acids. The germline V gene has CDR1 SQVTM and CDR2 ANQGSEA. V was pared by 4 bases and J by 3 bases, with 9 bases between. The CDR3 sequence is CSVVFGKETQYF. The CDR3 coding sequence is TGCAGCGTTGTGTTCGGGAAAGAGACCCAGTACTTC.

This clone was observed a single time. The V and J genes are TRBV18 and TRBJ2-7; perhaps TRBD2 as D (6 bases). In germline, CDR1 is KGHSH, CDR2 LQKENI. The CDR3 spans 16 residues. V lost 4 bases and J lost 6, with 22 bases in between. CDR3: CASSRNRAGPGGEQYF. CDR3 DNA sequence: TGTGCCAGCTCACGAAACAGAGCGGGCCCTGGGGGCGAGCAGTACTTC.

CDR3 nucleotide sequence: TGTGCCAGCAGCTTGGGCATGGAGACCCAGTACTTC. It yields the protein CASSLGMETQYF. V is TRBV11-1 and J is TRBJ2-5, with unresolved D. The CDR3 contains 12 residues. Germline CDR1 and CDR2: SGHAT and FQDESV (reference sequence). V was trimmed by 3 bases and J by 5 bases, leaving 7 bases between them.